This passage covers 27 T cell receptor beta chains from one sample sequenced in a study of HIV-infected children after antiretroviral therapy interruption. The treatment here: PENTA 11 planned treatment interruption arm or continuous ART arm. A 3' RACE protocol on RNA, with unique molecular identifiers, produced the TCR library. TCRdb called the 3' RACE reads again in MiXCR, with one record for every CDR3 protein. Among more than 40,000 distinct CDR3 sequences listed, around 4% were seen once. The input for sequencing was CD45RA+ CD4+ T cells from PBMCs, pooled from several time points, taken from a donor given antiretroviral therapy, either interrupted or continuous. Sample subset: naive CD4+ CD45RA+ CD45RO- T cells. The origin of the receptors is a pool of human donors with HIV.

This clonotype was detected ten times or more. The chain combines TRBV6-9 with TRBJ1-3, with a possible D match to TRBD1 (5 bases). The CDR3 is 16 residues long. The V and J ends lost 6 bases and 0 bases respectively, with 15 bases between them. Per the germline V gene, CDR1 is MNHGY and CDR2 is SVAAGI. The CDR3 nucleotides read TGTGCCAGCAGGCACGAAACAGGTGGCTCTGGAAACACCATATATTTT. Amino acids: CASRHETGGSGNTIYF.

This clonotype was seen at least ten times. V gene TRBV7-2 combines with J gene TRBJ2-3; 15 bases are shared with TRBD2. J lost 3 bases, V lost 3 bases, and 4 bases had no gene match. CDR1 is SGHTA and CDR2 is FQGNSA in the germline V gene. The CDR3 is made up of 17 amino acids. CDR3 DNA sequence: TGTGCCAGCAGCTTCGGACTAGCGGGGGGGCCTACAGATACGCAGTATTTT. Protein sequence: CASSFGLAGGPTDTQYF. The full variable domain, rest sourced from reference TRBV7-2 and TRBJ2-3, is GAGVSQSPSNKVTEKGKDVELRCDPISGHTALYWYRQSLGQGLEFLIYFQGNSAPDKSGLPSDRFSAERTGGSVSTLTIQRTQQEDSAVYLCASSFGLAGGPTDTQYFGPGTRLTVL.

Ten or more counts support this clonotype. This chain uses TRBV12-3 or TRBV12-4 with TRBJ1-2; TRBD1 is a possible D gene (5 bases). With 3 bases removed from V and 14 bases from J, the gap between germline ends came to 13 bases. The CDR3 totals 11 residues. CDR3 nucleotides: TGTGCCAGCAGTTTGGAGGGGTTAAAAACCTTC. Translating it yields CASSLEGLKTF.

This clonotype was detected ten times or more. This chain joins TRBV3-1 and TRBJ2-3; 11 bases map to TRBD2. CDR3 size: 17 residues. CDR1 LGHDT and CDR2 YNNKEL come from the germline V gene (reference sequence). The J segment lost 1 base and the V segment lost 0 bases, leaving 3 bases of the junction unmatched. The CDR3 loop reads CASSQDLLAGGTDTQYF. The CDR3 DNA is TGTGCCAGCAGCCAAGACCTACTAGCGGGGGGCACAGATACGCAGTATTTT.

This clonotype was observed a handful of times. The chain employs TRBV11-2 and TRBJ2-7, with D perhaps TRBD1 (6 bases). The CDR3 totals 13 residues. With 5 bases removed from V and 7 bases from J, the gap between germline ends came to 15 bases. CDR1 is SGHAT and CDR2 is FQNNGV in the germline V gene. This CDR3 is CASSPQQGSEQYF. CDR3 coding DNA: TGTGCCAGCAGCCCCCAACAGGGCTCGGAGCAGTACTTC.

This clonotype was observed many times. This sequence joins TRBV6-2 or TRBV6-3 and TRBJ1-1; 10 bases align to TRBD1. The CDR3 runs to 16 residues. From germline, CDR1 is MNHEY and CDR2 SVGEGT. The J segment lost 9 bases and the V segment lost 6 bases, leaving 16 bases of the junction unmatched. The CDR3 sequence: CASSLTGGAGLRKAFF. The CDR3 DNA sequence: TGTGCCAGCAGCCTGACAGGGGGCGCGGGGCTGCGGAAAGCTTTCTTT.

This clonotype was seen more than once but under ten times. The rearrangement joins TRBV19 to TRBJ1-4; D uncertain. The CDR3 sequence is 14 residues long. CDR1 LNHDA and CDR2 SQIVND come from the germline V gene (reference sequence). Between the trimmed V and J ends, which lost 7 bases and 11 bases, there was a span of 20 bases. CDR3 region: CASKGGQLLEKLFF. CDR3 sequence (DNA): TGTGCCAGTAAAGGTGGCCAGCTACTAGAGAAACTGTTTTTT.

There are many counts of this clonotype. The V call is TRBV4-1, the J call TRBJ1-2; D perhaps matches TRBD1 (5 bases). This CDR3 contains 14 residues. Trimming stripped 4 bases from V and 2 bases from J, with 11 bases between. Germline CDR1 reads MGHRA; CDR2 reads YSYEKL. This CDR3 reads CASSPGRINYGYTF. The CDR3 bases are TGCGCCAGCAGCCCGGGGCGTATAAACTATGGCTACACCTTC.

This clonotype has at least ten counts. The chain recombines TRBV20-1 with TRBJ2-1; 16 positions match TRBD2. V was pared by 4 bases and J by 8 bases, with 11 bases of the junction left unmatched. The CDR3 has 17 residues. Germline V gives CDR1 DFQATT, CDR2 SNEGSKA (reference sequence). The chain's CDR3 is CSAIPGLAGGPVDEQFF. CDR3 DNA sequence: TGCAGTGCTATCCCGGGACTAGCGGGGGGGCCGGTAGATGAGCAGTTCTTC.

This clonotype has at least ten counts. The rearrangement links TRBV7-2 to TRBJ2-1; D remains ambiguous. The CDR3 consists of 14 residues. Per the germline V gene, CDR1 is SGHTA and CDR2 is FQGNSA. The germline V and J ends were trimmed by 3 bases and 8 bases, with 14 bases remaining between them. DNA for the CDR3: TGTGCCAGCAGCTTCTCAGACACCTCGTATGAGCAGTTCTTC. Protein: CASSFSDTSYEQFF.

This clonotype has at least ten counts. This sequence joins TRBV3-1 and TRBJ2-3, with 10 bases fitting TRBD2. The CDR3 totals 16 residues. The germline V gene has CDR1 LGHDT and CDR2 YNNKEL (reference sequence). The ends lost 2 bases at V and 1 base at J; junction bases unmatched: 3. CDR3 region: CASSQPAGGGTDTQYF. CDR3 nucleotides: TGTGCCAGCAGCCAACCAGCGGGGGGGGGCACAGATACGCAGTATTTT.

This clonotype was seen ten or more times. The chain has TRBV19 and TRBJ2-7; 7 bases map to TRBD1. The germline V gene has CDR1 LNHDA and CDR2 SQIVND (reference sequence). The ends lost 4 bases at V and 5 bases at J; junction bases unmatched: 5. The CDR3 runs to 13 residues. The CDR3 is CASSKRDSHEQYF. The DNA of the CDR3 is TGTGCCAGTAGTAAACGGGACAGCCACGAGCAGTACTTC.

This clonotype has at least ten counts. J is TRBJ2-2 and V is TRBV27; TRBD1 matches at 8 bases. The CDR3 sequence is 16 residues long. Losses at the gene ends were 0 bases for V and 6 bases for J; bases not matched to a gene: 6. Germline CDR1 is MNHEY and CDR2 is SMNVEV (reference sequence). In DNA form, the CDR3 reads TGTGCCAGCAGTTTATCTGGCAGGGGGCGATCCGGGGAGCTGTTTTTT. Translation: CASSLSGRGRSGELFF.

This clonotype was detected ten times or more. The CDR3 protein is CASRSAGGIDTEAFF. The CDR3 coding sequence is TGCGCCAGCAGATCGGCAGGCGGGATAGACACTGAAGCTTTCTTT. V and J are TRBV5-1 and TRBJ1-1; D gene ambiguous. Per the germline V gene, CDR1 is SGHRS and CDR2 is YFSETQ. The CDR3 has 15 residues. The germline V and J ends were trimmed by 5 bases and 3 bases, with 17 bases remaining between them.

This clonotype has at least ten counts. This chain uses TRBV5-1 with TRBJ2-6; D is undetermined. Germline V gene lookup returns CDR1 SGHRS and CDR2 YFSETQ. V was cut by 5 bases and J by 1 base, with 7 bases left in between. CDR3 length: 14 residues. CDR3 nucleotide sequence: TGCGCCAGCAGTCTAGGTTCTGGGGCCAACGTCCTGACTTTC. This encodes CASSLGSGANVLTF.

By share, this clonotype ranks as medium-sized (0.01 to 0.1%). V is TRBV7-3 and J is TRBJ2-5; the D call may be TRBD1 or TRBD2 (5 bases each). The CDR3 loop spans 14 amino acids. Germline V CDR1 and CDR2: SGHTA, FQGTGA. V lost 5 bases and J lost 2, with 12 bases in between. The CDR3 here is CASSPGPLQETQYF. The CDR3 nucleotides read TGTGCCAGCAGCCCGGGACCTTTACAAGAGACCCAGTACTTC.

CDR3 in DNA: TGTGCCAGCAGTTTGGGACTAGCGTATTACGAGCAGTACTTC. This translates into CASSLGLAYYEQYF. The rearrangement joins TRBV7-2 to TRBJ2-7; 10 bases match TRBD2. This CDR3 has 14 amino acids. Losses at the gene ends were 6 bases for V and 4 bases for J; bases not matched to a gene: 6. Germline-derived CDR1 and CDR2 are SGHTA and FQGNSA.

This clonotype was seen repeatedly, ten times or more. This chain connects TRBV5-1 to TRBJ2-1; D is undetermined. The germline V gene encodes CDR1 SGHRS and CDR2 YFSETQ. The CDR3 totals 14 residues. The V end was cut by 4 bases, the J end by 5 bases, with 13 bases between. The CDR3 sequence: CASSLTGTNNEQFF. The CDR3 DNA reads TGCGCCAGCAGCCTAACGGGTACTAACAATGAGCAGTTCTTC.

This clonotype was seen at least ten times. V gene TRBV7-2 combines with J gene TRBJ1-1; D might be TRBD1 (6 bases). V dropped 8 bases and J dropped 1 base, with 14 bases sitting between them. There are 14 residues in the CDR3. Germline V lookup: CDR1 SGHTA, CDR2 FQGNSA. The CDR3 region has the DNA TGTGCCAGCGGGAGGGGGGGATCGAACACTGAAGCTTTCTTT. As protein: CASGRGGSNTEAFF. Based on the CDR3 plus reference TRBV7-2 and TRBJ1-1, the full variable domain is GAGVSQSPSNKVTEKGKDVELRCDPISGHTALYWYRQSLGQGLEFLIYFQGNSAPDKSGLPSDRFSAERTGGSVSTLTIQRTQQEDSAVYLCASGRGGSNTEAFFGQGTRLTVV.

This clonotype showed up many times. The junction differs from germline at one of its ends, possibly a read error. The J gene is TRBJ2-1, the V gene TRBV23-1; D may be TRBD2 (6 bases). TRBV23-1 is sorted into the ORF group, with uncertain function. CDR3 length: 16 amino acids. As DNA, the CDR3 is TGTGCCAGCAGTCTGTGGGACTGGGAGAACTATGCTGAGCAGTTCTTC. Encoded protein: CASSLWDWENYAEQFF.

This clonotype was counted at least ten times. The genes are TRBV11-2 and TRBJ2-7, with 8 nucleotides matching TRBD1. Germline V CDR1 and CDR2: SGHAT, FQNNGV. V was clipped by 5 bases and J by 6 bases; unmatched bases: 12. The CDR3 spans 15 residues. The CDR3 reads CASSNGQGSTGEQYF. The CDR3 DNA is TGTGCCAGCAGCAACGGACAGGGAAGTACGGGCGAGCAGTACTTC.

Ten or more counts support this clonotype. This chain connects TRBV21-1 to TRBJ1-1; TRBD1 is taken as the D call from the table, unchecked against the DNA. TRBV21-1 is a listed pseudogene. CDR3 length: 18 residues. This chain's CDR3 is CASSKYLGQGGQNTEAFF. DNA for the CDR3: TGTGCCAGCAGCAAATATTTGGGACAGGGGGGACAGAACACTGAAGCTTTCTTT.

V and J are TRBV28 and TRBJ1-5; TRBD1 matches 9 bases. The CDR3 covers 14 residues. Germline loops: CDR1 MDHEN, CDR2 SYDVKM. The V segment lost 6 bases and the J segment 3 bases; nucleotides outside the gene matches: 3. The DNA of the CDR3 is TGTGCCAGCAGGACAGGGGGTTTCAATCAGCCCCAGCATTTT. Protein: CASRTGGFNQPQHF.

This clonotype was recorded at least ten times. The V call is TRBV20-1, the J call TRBJ2-7, with D possibly being TRBD1 or TRBD2 (5 bases each). Germline V gives CDR1 DFQATT, CDR2 SNEGSKA (reference sequence). CDR3 length: 15 amino acids. V was trimmed by 4 bases and J by 2 bases, leaving 18 bases between them. CDR3 sequence reads: CSANPGTSTTYEQYF. CDR3 sequence (DNA): TGCAGTGCTAATCCGGGGACCTCGACCACCTACGAGCAGTACTTC.

This clonotype came up many times. The chain is built from TRBV5-4 and TRBJ2-1; D may correspond to TRBD1 or TRBD2 (6 bases each). This CDR3 has 15 residues. Germline V gene data show CDR1 as SGHNT and CDR2 as YYREEE (reference sequence). Trimming cost V 2 bases and J 0 bases, with 9 bases left between them. The CDR3 sequence is CASSLQGGSYNEQFF. CDR3 DNA: TGTGCCAGCAGCTTACAGGGAGGCTCCTACAATGAGCAGTTCTTC.

This rearrangement joins TRBV28 to TRBJ1-1, with D maybe TRBD1 (6 bases). The CDR3 totals 12 residues. V shed 6 bases and J shed 6 bases, with 11 bases lying between them. CDR1 and CDR2 (germline): MDHEN, SYDVKM. The CDR3 DNA reads as TGTGCCAGCAGACTCCCAGGGGCTGAAGCTTTCTTT. As protein: CASRLPGAEAFF.

The rearrangement joins TRBV5-1 to TRBJ1-4, with D unresolved. V was shortened by 2 bases and J by 5 bases, with 13 bases between the two germline ends. This CDR3 contains 15 residues. The germline V gene encodes CDR1 SGHRS and CDR2 YFSETQ. DNA for the CDR3: TGCGCCAGCAGCTTCAATTCCGGAGGGAATGAAAAACTGTTTTTT. It codes for CASSFNSGGNEKLFF.